One T cell receptor (beta chain) is described in this entry. Its antigen is undetermined. Germline-derived CDR1 and CDR2 are SGHRS and YFSETQ. CDR3 length: 16 amino acids. Using the 5' RACE reads, TCRdb records one entry per CDR3 protein without DNA. Listed are 440,000 or so distinct CDR3 sequences; 7.3% falls within the top ten. This sample stems from a study of T cells expressing NK-cell markers. Study background: The authors derived TCR beta repertoires from sorted CD3+CD56+NKG2C+, CD3+CD56+NKG2C- and CD3+CD56-NKG2C+ T cells. Study outcomes and limitations: Dominant NKG2C+ clonotype frequencies of roughly 1.0-8% of CD8+ T cells were measured in about 6 donors. The leading position in the CD3+CD56-NKG2C+ fraction of four donors also went to these clonotypes. HCMV specificity of expanded NKG2C+ T cell clones remained unclear.

The V call is TRBV5-1, the J call TRBJ2-2; the D gene TCRdb calls, TRBD1, cannot be checked with no DNA. Sequencing input: blood T cells: a sorted CD56 or NKG2C T cell subset, CD4+ or CD8+ T cells, or bulk PBMC T cells (not recorded which). This clonotype was obtained from a woman between 18 and 75 years old in good health. The CDR3 is CASSLQIQGNTGELFF.